This T cell receptor beta chain was observed in a study of blood T cell repertoires in COVID-19 (TCRdb year 2020). As for the study more broadly: Samples from collaborators originated in the United States, Italy and Spain and spanned both the acute and convalescent phases of COVID-19. A de-identified subject ID, COVID-19 status, age in years and sex were almost always included in the sample metadata. The material from the prospective study consisted of cDNA or gDNA derived from T cells, B-cell-depleted T cells, or PBMCs. The samples were drawn from two sources: the first 160 participants of the ongoing ImmuneRACE study, and about 1,300 subjects contributed by 6 global collaborators. Subjects who had been exposed to COVID-19, were actively infected with it, or had recovered from it provided the deeply sampled blood TCRbeta repertoires that made up the dataset. The repertoires were released in a freely available public database intended as a resource for research on the immune response to SARS-CoV-2. Where available, HLA class I and class II types were taken from metadata supplied by the sample provider and were not determined by assay-based typing.

General findings and caveats noted by the study authors: How much clinical and demographic metadata was included differed by source and by participant, and the metadata was provided uncurated.

The CDR3 covers 12 residues, taking in both the cysteine and the phenylalanine. The sequence is cut down to CDR3 DNA, 36 bases in frame from base 1. Between the V and J ends, shortened by 3 bases and 6 bases respectively, the junction contains 9 bases. CDR1 and CDR2 (DFQATT, SNEGSKA) derive from the germline V gene (reference sequence). This clone was observed once. Its antigen has not been determined. No much larger clonotype is one base removed from it; base qualities were not supplied. TCRbeta CDR3 regions were amplified from genomic DNA using the immunoSEQ Assay, a bias-controlled multiplex PCR. The paper's processing steps were these. The number of nucleated cells in each sample was estimated from the amplification of reference gene primers within the assay. Sequence reads were collapsed and filtered to measure the absolute abundance of every unique TCRbeta CDR3 rearrangement. For each sample, productive Simpson clonality was calculated by taking the square root of Simpson's diversity index across productive rearrangements. The table was pulled from immuneACCESS by TCRdb, which kept in-frame rearrangements only. Such tables lose some clones; where checked, under half of the loss comes from unresolved V genes, and the rest has no known cause. V, J and clone size are those of that table, while D and trimming were read from the DNA. The sample table lists some 150,000 clones, roughly 82% of them with a count of one. The ten biggest clones cover over 2% of the sample.

Whole blood was collected in K2EDTA tubes by collaborating institutions according to the institutions' own protocols. For TCRbeta analysis, collaborators shipped samples in one of three forms: frozen whole blood, isolated PBMCs, or DNA extracted from either of those sample types. The clonotype comes from a man between 65 and 80 years old with acute or convalescent COVID-19. Sample: peripheral blood. The chain uses TRBV20-1 and TRBJ2-1; the D segment could be TRBD1, given 5 matching bases. Read as DNA, the sequence is TGCAGTGCTAGTGAGGACACCAATGAGCAGTTCTTC. This is translated as CSASEDTNEQFF.